A single sample gave rise to the 10 T cell receptor beta chains below, sequenced in a study of CD8+ T cells in alopecia areata (dated by TCRdb to 2017 to 2018). The library was built by means of the immunoSEQ multiplex PCR assay. RNA was extracted from all samples and reverse transcribed into cDNA, which served as template for TCR sequencing. TCRdb took over this immuneACCESS table, retaining in-frame rearrangements with V and J assigned. Such tables are incomplete; in checked studies, under half of the missing clones stem from an unresolved V gene, and the remainder is unexplained. A total of over 150,000 clones appear in this sample, around 56% of them only once. The top ten clones comprise approximately 0.7% of the sample. According to the study, the label for this sample's time point signals: four to five weeks on oral tofacitinib. The label giving this sample's treatment or condition can be read as: oral pan-JAK inhibitor, 5-10 mg twice daily.

This sample comprised CD4+ T cells sorted from blood, obtained at week 4, from a patient treated with tofacitinib. All receptors derive from a human donor with alopecia areata.

This clone was found once. This sequence joins TRBV4-3 and TRBJ2-1; no clear D. The germline V gene encodes CDR1 LGHNA and CDR2 YSLEER. Between the trimmed V and J ends, which lost 4 bases and 2 bases, there was a span of 12 bases. CDR3 size: 15 residues. CDR3 nucleotide sequence: TGCGCCAGCAGCCTATATGGTCAGACCTACAATGAGCAGTTCTTC. Translation: CASSLYGQTYNEQFF.

This clone was detected only a few times. The chain carries TRBV5-1 and TRBJ1-5, with a weak D call TRBD1 (6 bases). V was pared by 4 bases and J by 5 bases, with 13 bases between. There are 14 residues in the CDR3. Per germline, CDR1 SGHRS and CDR2 YFSETQ. The CDR3 DNA reads as TGCGCCAGCAGCGCGACGGGGGGCGATCAGCCCCAGCATTTT. It is translated as CASSATGGDQPQHF. The full variable domain, with the rest looked up from reference TRBV5-1 and TRBJ1-5, is KAGVTQTPRYLIKTRGQQVTLSCSPISGHRSVSWYQQTPGQGLQFLFEYFSETQRNKGNFPGRFSGRQFSNSRSEMNVSTLELGDSALYLCASSATGGDQPQHFGDGTRLSIL.

The CDR3 loop is CASSDNQPQHF. CDR3 nucleotides: TGTGCCAGTAGTGATAATCAGCCCCAGCATTTT. The chain employs TRBV19 and TRBJ1-5; D uncertain. The CDR3 totals 11 residues. Germline V gene lookup returns CDR1 LNHDA and CDR2 SQIVND (reference sequence). V was cut by 5 bases and J by 4 bases, with 3 bases left in between.

With respect to this clone: A junction boundary mismatches the germline segment, possibly from a read error. This rearrangement joins TRBV4-1 to TRBJ2-1; D not certain. The CDR3 totals 13 residues. Per the germline V gene, CDR1 is MGHRA and CDR2 is YSYEKL. The CDR3, as DNA: TGCGCCAGCAGCCAAGAGCGGTATTCGGAGCGGTTCTTC. It specifies CASSQERYSERFF.

This clone has only a few counts. The CDR3 loop reads CAIRGTSGHQETQYF. CDR3 in DNA: TGTGCCATCAGAGGGACTAGCGGCCACCAAGAGACCCAGTACTTC. The chain joins TRBV10-3 to TRBJ2-5; 11 positions match TRBD2. The J segment lost 0 bases and the V segment lost 6 bases, leaving 3 bases of the junction unmatched. Germline V CDR1 and CDR2: ENHRY, SYGVKD. The CDR3 extends over 15 amino acids.

This clone was recorded a few times. This CDR3 reads CASSFRAGHQPQHF. The CDR3 DNA reads TGTGCCAGCAGTTTTAGGGCAGGGCATCAGCCCCAGCATTTT. The chain joins TRBV28 to TRBJ1-5, with D possibly matching TRBD1 (5 bases). This CDR3 is built from 14 residues. Per the germline V gene, CDR1 is MDHEN and CDR2 is SYDVKM. Trimming cost V 3 bases and J 5 bases, with 11 bases left between them.

Only a few counts were recorded for this clone. This chain uses TRBV5-1 with TRBJ1-1, with 7 bases matching TRBD1. The CDR3 is made up of 15 amino acids. Trimming at V came to 0 bases and at J to 0 bases, leaving 2 bases not matched to a gene. Germline V gives CDR1 SGHRS, CDR2 YFSETQ. The CDR3 DNA reads as TGCGCCAGCAGCTTGGGACAGGGCTTGAACACTGAAGCTTTCTTT. Protein sequence: CASSLGQGLNTEAFF. Based on the CDR3 plus reference TRBV5-1 and TRBJ1-1, the full variable domain is KAGVTQTPRYLIKTRGQQVTLSCSPISGHRSVSWYQQTPGQGLQFLFEYFSETQRNKGNFPGRFSGRQFSNSRSEMNVSTLELGDSALYLCASSLGQGLNTEAFFGQGTRLTVV.

The V gene is TRBV4-1, the J gene TRBJ2-2; 12 nucleotides line up with TRBD2. Germline values: CDR1 MGHRA, CDR2 YSYEKL. The length of the CDR3 is 16 residues. V was pared by 3 bases and J by 7 bases, with 6 bases of the junction left unmatched. CDR3 DNA: TGCGCCAGCAGCCATCGACTAGCGGGAGTCAGCGGGGAGCTGTTTTTT. The encoded protein is CASSHRLAGVSGELFF.

The rearrangement uses TRBV29-1 and TRBJ2-3; TRBD1 is a possible D gene (5 bases). Per the germline V gene, CDR1 is SQVTM and CDR2 is ANQGSEA. The V end lost 7 bases, the J end lost 6 bases, and 11 bases lay between the germline ends. The CDR3 is made up of 11 amino acids. The CDR3 spells CSARTSDTQYF. CDR3 bases: TGCAGCGCCAGGACATCGGATACGCAGTATTTT.

J is TRBJ1-1 and V is TRBV18; possible D gene TRBD1, 5 bases. In germline, CDR1 is KGHSH, CDR2 LQKENI. The V gene lost 3 bases and the J gene lost 5 bases, with 19 bases spanning the gap. This CDR3 region has 16 residues. The CDR3 sequence is CASSPLSGWGRTEAFF. CDR3 DNA sequence: TGTGCCAGCTCACCTTTAAGCGGTTGGGGGAGAACTGAAGCTTTCTTT.